The 32 T cell receptor beta chains reported below all come from one sample, sequenced in a study of identical twins (TCRdb year 2016). The library came from 5' RACE. The instrument was an Illumina HiSeq 2000. The raw public reads went through TCRdb reprocessing: fastp at Q25, MiXCR clone calling, in-frame beta chains kept. Each CDR3 protein gets just one entry, which takes the most common genes and DNA from the rows behind it. This sample holds some 630,000 distinct CDR3 sequences; around 7.5% were observed only once. Jointly, the top ten make up less than 2% of the sample. The same specimen was also included in a second study, on yellow fever vaccine responses in identical twins.

Sequencing was done on a sample of PBMCs. The receptors derive from a woman between 18 and 29 years old in good health.

The chain links TRBV29-1 to TRBJ2-7, with D possibly TRBD2 on 5 matching bases. Germline values: CDR1 SQVTM, CDR2 ANQGSEA. The CDR3 loop spans 14 amino acids. V lost 2 bases to trimming and J lost 3 bases, with 14 bases between them. CDR3 nucleotides: TGCAGCGTTGAACTGAAGGGAGAGGTCTACGAGCAGTACTTC. Amino acids: CSVELKGEVYEQYF.

This clonotype was counted many times. This chain joins TRBV12-3 or TRBV12-4 and TRBJ2-5; D not certain. The CDR3 spans 12 residues. Deletions cut 6 bases from V and 5 bases from J, with 10 bases between. The CDR3 DNA reads as TGTGCCAGCAGCGACATAGGGGAGACCCAGTACTTC. This sequence encodes CASSDIGETQYF.

This clonotype came up a few times. This CDR3 is CASSQDLTSGRGNEQFF. In DNA form, the CDR3 reads TGTGCCAGCAGCCAAGATCTAACTAGCGGGAGAGGCAATGAGCAGTTCTTC. The chain employs TRBV3-1 and TRBJ2-1, with 11 bases lining up with TRBD2. The germline V gene encodes CDR1 LGHDT and CDR2 YNNKEL (reference sequence). V dropped 0 bases and J dropped 6; count of bases not matched to a gene: 7. The CDR3 is 17 amino acids.

The genes are TRBV5-5 and TRBJ2-3; no definite D call. Germline loops: CDR1 SGHKS, CDR2 YYEKEE (reference sequence). This CDR3 spans 14 amino acids. V lost 5 bases and J lost 8, with 18 bases in between. The DNA of the CDR3 is TGTGCCAGCAGTCGTGACACTTCCACGCTTACGCAGTATTTT. Protein sequence: CASSRDTSTLTQYF.

In its sample, this clonotype was seen many times. The rearrangement links TRBV24-1 to TRBJ2-1; 12 bases match TRBD2. The CDR3 consists of 13 residues. V shed 9 bases, J shed 6 bases, and the junction held 2 bases outside the gene matches. Per the germline V gene, CDR1 is KGHDR and CDR2 is SFDVKD. CDR3 region: CATRTSGINEQFF. As DNA, the CDR3 is TGTGCCACCCGGACTAGCGGGATCAATGAGCAGTTCTTC.

This clonotype turned up a few times. This chain uses TRBV11-3 with TRBJ2-2; D is perhaps TRBD1 (5 bases). Germline lookup yields CDR1 SGHNT and CDR2 YENEEA. There are 13 residues in the CDR3. With 5 bases removed from V and 5 bases from J, the gap between germline ends came to 9 bases. The DNA of the CDR3 is TGTGCCAGCAGCCCGGACATTACCGGGGAGCTGTTTTTT. Residues: CASSPDITGELFF.

This clonotype was detected many times. V usage is TRBV6-5 and J usage is TRBJ2-1; the match to TRBD1 covers 7 bases. The germline V gene encodes CDR1 MNHEY and CDR2 SVGAGI. Germline trimming cut 3 bases from V and 1 base from J; bases unmatched to any gene: 3. The CDR3 runs 15 residues. The CDR3 here is CASSYEDRSYNEQFF. For the CDR3, the DNA is TGTGCCAGCAGTTATGAGGACAGGTCCTACAATGAGCAGTTCTTC.

This clonotype was detected a few times. In nucleotides, the CDR3 is TGTGCCAGCAGCTTAGCTGGTAGCGGGGGTTACGAGCAGTACTTC. It is translated as CASSLAGSGGYEQYF. The chain employs TRBV7-2 and TRBJ2-7; 9 bases match TRBD2. The CDR3 sequence is 15 residues long. V shed 0 bases and J 4 bases; nucleotides not matched to a gene: 4. Germline CDR1 and CDR2: SGHTA and FQGNSA.

This clonotype appeared a few times. The V and J genes are TRBV5-1 and TRBJ1-1; D gene ambiguous. CDR3 length: 13 amino acids. CDR1 is SGHRS, CDR2 YFSETQ, per germline. V lost 4 bases and J lost 1, with 8 bases in between. The CDR3 sequence is CASSDHPNTEAFF. The CDR3 DNA reads TGCGCCAGCAGCGACCATCCGAACACTGAAGCTTTCTTT.

The rearrangement joins TRBV11-3 to TRBJ2-2; the D gene is possibly TRBD1 (5 bases). The CDR3 consists of 13 residues. V lost 1 base and J lost 5, with 5 bases in between. The germline CDR1 and CDR2 sequences are SGHNT and YENEEA. The CDR3 nucleotides read TGTGCCAGCAGCTTAGGACAGACCGGGGAGCTGTTTTTT. Amino acids: CASSLGQTGELFF.

This clonotype occurred many times. V is TRBV29-1 and J is TRBJ2-3, with D maybe TRBD2 (7 bases). Germline V CDR1 and CDR2: SQVTM, ANQGSEA. The germline V and J ends were trimmed by 5 bases and 1 base, with 16 bases remaining between them. The CDR3 has 15 residues. The CDR3 DNA is TGCAGCGTTAACGGGGGGCGCGTGGGCACAGATACGCAGTATTTT. Its translation: CSVNGGRVGTDTQYF.

This clonotype was detected many times. The chain recombines TRBV12-3 or TRBV12-4 with TRBJ1-1; no reliable D call. V lost 5 bases and J 8 bases, leaving 9 bases between the germline ends. CDR3 length: 11 residues. CDR3 sequence: CASSPGPEAFF. The CDR3 DNA reads TGTGCCAGCAGTCCCGGCCCCGAAGCTTTCTTT.

The chain employs TRBV11-1 and TRBJ2-3; 11 nucleotides agree with TRBD2. V trimming: 5 bases; J trimming: 2 bases; junction bases outside the gene matches: 12. Germline loops: CDR1 SGHAT, CDR2 FQDESV (reference sequence). The CDR3 sequence is 18 residues long. The DNA of the CDR3 is TGTGCCAGCAGCCCCCGTGGTAGCGGGAGGGGGACCACAGATACGCAGTATTTT. As protein: CASSPRGSGRGTTDTQYF.

There are many counts of this clonotype. The chain employs TRBV3-1 and TRBJ2-2; 7 bases map to TRBD1. The CDR3 is 19 residues long. CDR1 and CDR2 (germline): LGHDT, YNNKEL (reference sequence). The V and J ends lost 0 bases and 5 bases, in that order; junction bases with no gene match: 15. The CDR3 spells CASSQDELPRQGKTGELFF. CDR3 DNA: TGTGCCAGCAGCCAAGACGAGCTACCGCGACAGGGAAAAACCGGGGAGCTGTTTTTT.

The genes are TRBV28 and TRBJ2-7, with 8 bases fitting TRBD2. This CDR3 comprises 15 residues. Germline CDR1 MDHEN, CDR2 SYDVKM. The V and J ends lost 3 bases and 2 bases, in that order; junction bases with no gene match: 6. The CDR3 here is CASSLGAGGAYEQYF. The CDR3 region has the DNA TGTGCCAGCAGTTTGGGGGCGGGAGGCGCCTACGAGCAGTACTTC.

The chain is built from TRBV5-1 and TRBJ2-1; a weak D match, TRBD2 (6 bases). Germline CDR1 is SGHRS and CDR2 is YFSETQ. The CDR3 extends over 17 amino acids. V lost 0 bases to trimming and J lost 5 bases, with 18 bases between them. CDR3 nucleotide sequence: TGCGCCAGCAGCTTGGGGTGGGGACGGGAGTCAGACAATGAGCAGTTCTTC. As protein: CASSLGWGRESDNEQFF.

V usage is TRBV20-1 and J usage is TRBJ1-5; tentatively, D is TRBD1 (6 bases). Per germline, CDR1 DFQATT and CDR2 SNEGSKA (reference sequence). V lost 8 bases and J lost 3, with 17 bases in between. This CDR3 has 14 amino acids. The DNA for the CDR3 is TGCAGTCGAAGAAACAGGGTTATCAATCAGCCCCAGCATTTT. Translated, it gives CSRRNRVINQPQHF.

This clonotype was counted only a few times. The chain has TRBV29-1 and TRBJ2-3; maybe TRBD2 (6 bases). The CDR3 runs to 17 residues. Looked up from germline, CDR1 is SQVTM and CDR2 is ANQGSEA. CDR3 coding DNA: TGCAGTGTCACCGTTCTATTTCAGGCGGGGCCCACAGATACGCAGTATTTT. Translating gives CSVTVLFQAGPTDTQYF.

This clonotype was counted ten times or more. A read error may account for a junction end that differs from germline. The CDR3 protein is CASSPRVWTSGELFF. The CDR3 DNA is TGTGCTAGCAGCCCCCGAGTGTGGACATCCGGGGAGCTGTTTTTT. This chain connects TRBV7-9 to TRBJ2-2; TRBD1 is a possible D gene (5 bases). Germline CDR1 is SEHNR and CDR2 is FQNEAQ (reference sequence). The CDR3 contains 15 residues.

A few counts support this clonotype. The chain joins TRBV6-2 or TRBV6-3 to TRBJ2-1; perhaps TRBD2 as D (6 bases). Trimming removed 2 bases at V and 10 bases at J, with 18 bases between. The germline V gene has CDR1 MNHEY and CDR2 SVGEGT. The CDR3 is 15 amino acids. The CDR3 region has the DNA TGTGCCAGCAGTTACGTTAGCGGACGCCTAGGGGAGCAGTTCTTC. Residues: CASSYVSGRLGEQFF.

The V call is TRBV6-5, the J call TRBJ1-2, with 8 nucleotides matching TRBD1. Germline V CDR1 and CDR2: MNHEY, SVGAGI. Trimming removed 1 base from V and 4 bases from J; junction bases left unmatched: 2. There are 14 residues in the CDR3. The CDR3 DNA sequence: TGTGCCAGCAGTTACTTTGGACAGGGCTATGGCTACACCTTC. Protein sequence: CASSYFGQGYGYTF.

The sample holds a few counts of this clonotype. The chain joins TRBV3-1 to TRBJ2-3, with D maybe TRBD2 (6 bases). The CDR3 runs 17 residues. The germline V gene encodes CDR1 LGHDT and CDR2 YNNKEL (reference sequence). With 0 bases removed from V and 4 bases from J, the gap between germline ends came to 17 bases. Here the CDR3 DNA reads TGTGCCAGCAGCCAAGAGGCGACTAGAAGGTTCGCAGATACGCAGTATTTT. Residues: CASSQEATRRFADTQYF.

This rearrangement joins TRBV12-3 or TRBV12-4 to TRBJ1-5; possible D gene TRBD1, 5 bases. This CDR3 contains 15 residues. V lost 6 bases and J lost 9, with 21 bases in between. CDR3 nucleotides: TGTGCCAGCAGCCGATCCGGGACTGGGGATAGGCCCCAGCATTTT. It yields the protein CASSRSGTGDRPQHF.

This clonotype appeared a few times. The chain has TRBV3-1 and TRBJ2-1; D call uncertain. Germline values: CDR1 LGHDT, CDR2 YNNKEL (reference sequence). V was pared by 1 base and J by 7 bases, with 17 bases between. The CDR3 covers 16 residues. This CDR3 reads CASSQVPPGRGNEQFF. The CDR3 coding sequence is TGTGCCAGCAGCCAAGTTCCACCCGGACGAGGTAATGAGCAGTTCTTC.

This clonotype has a handful of counts. The chain combines TRBV11-2 with TRBJ2-7, with D perhaps TRBD1 or TRBD2 (5 bases each). Germline V gene sequence: CDR1 SGHAT, CDR2 FQNNGV. Trimming removed 2 bases from V and 2 bases from J, with 19 bases in between. The CDR3 has 17 residues. As DNA, the CDR3 is TGTGCCAGCAGCTTACCCGTGAACGGGGCCAATCCCTACGAGCAGTACGTC. Protein: CASSLPVNGANPYEQYV.

A few counts support this clonotype. CDR3 nucleotide sequence: TGCGCCAGCAGCCAAGATGGGACAGGGAAAGAGACCCAGTACTTC. Translation: CASSQDGTGKETQYF. The chain carries TRBV4-1 and TRBJ2-5; 9 bases agree with TRBD1. CDR1 and CDR2 from the germline V gene are MGHRA and YSYEKL. Trimming removed 0 bases from V and 3 bases from J; junction bases left unmatched: 2. This CDR3 has 15 residues.

The sample holds a few counts of this clonotype. V usage is TRBV5-1 and J usage is TRBJ2-1; D uncertain. The CDR3 sequence is 13 residues long. The germline gives CDR1 SGHRS, CDR2 YFSETQ. V shed 0 bases and J shed 9 bases, with 10 bases lying between them. The CDR3 here is CASSLELYTEQFF. For the CDR3, the DNA is TGCGCCAGCAGCTTGGAACTTTATACTGAGCAGTTCTTC.

V gene TRBV20-1 combines with J gene TRBJ2-7; 10 bases agree with TRBD1. The CDR3 is made up of 13 amino acids. Per the germline V gene, CDR1 is DFQATT and CDR2 is SNEGSKA (reference sequence). V lost 6 bases to trimming and J lost 9 bases; unmatched junction nucleotides: 11. CDR3 sequence reads: CSAYGQGEIRQYV. In DNA, the CDR3 is TGCAGTGCCTATGGACAGGGGGAGATAAGGCAGTACGTC.

The CDR3 DNA follows: TGTGCCAGCAGTTTTACCCTAGCGGGGGGGCGCAGCACAGATACGCAGTATTTT. Residues: CASSFTLAGGRSTDTQYF. The J gene is TRBJ2-3, the V gene TRBV3-1; 12 bases align to TRBD2. Germline CDR1 reads LGHDT; CDR2 reads YNNKEL (reference sequence). V lost 6 bases to trimming and J lost 0 bases; unmatched junction nucleotides: 10. This CDR3 spans 18 amino acids.

This clonotype was seen at least ten times. The J gene is TRBJ1-2, the V gene TRBV5-1, with D possibly matching TRBD1 (5 bases). Germline V gives CDR1 SGHRS, CDR2 YFSETQ. The CDR3 extends over 15 amino acids. V shed 1 base and J shed 2 bases, with 12 bases lying between them. As DNA, the CDR3 is TGCGCCAGCAGCTTGACGGCAGGGCCAAACTATGGCTACACCTTC. Protein sequence: CASSLTAGPNYGYTF. The whole variable domain, filled in from reference TRBV5-1 and TRBJ1-2, reads KAGVTQTPRYLIKTRGQQVTLSCSPISGHRSVSWYQQTPGQGLQFLFEYFSETQRNKGNFPGRFSGRQFSNSRSEMNVSTLELGDSALYLCASSLTAGPNYGYTFGSGTRLTVV.

The rearrangement uses TRBV28 and TRBJ2-3; D uncertain. Germline loops: CDR1 MDHEN, CDR2 SYDVKM. Trimming took off 4 bases at V and 4 bases at J, with 6 bases between the two ends. CDR3 length: 12 residues. CDR3 amino acids: CASSSWPDTQYF. CDR3 sequence (DNA): TGTGCCAGCAGTTCCTGGCCAGATACGCAGTATTTT.

This clonotype was found a few times. The V call is TRBV18, the J call TRBJ1-3; D remains ambiguous. CDR1 KGHSH and CDR2 LQKENI come from the germline V gene. Trimming removed 2 bases at V and 3 bases at J, with 5 bases between. This CDR3 region has 13 residues. This chain's CDR3 is CASSPADGNTIYF. The CDR3 DNA is TGTGCCAGCTCACCAGCAGATGGAAACACCATATATTTT. Based on the CDR3 plus reference TRBV18 and TRBJ1-3, the full variable domain is NAGVMQNPRHLVRRRGQEARLRCSPMKGHSHVYWYRQLPEEGLKFMVYLQKENIIDESGMPKERFSAEFPKEGPSILRIQQVVRGDSAAYFCASSPADGNTIYFGEGSWLTVV.